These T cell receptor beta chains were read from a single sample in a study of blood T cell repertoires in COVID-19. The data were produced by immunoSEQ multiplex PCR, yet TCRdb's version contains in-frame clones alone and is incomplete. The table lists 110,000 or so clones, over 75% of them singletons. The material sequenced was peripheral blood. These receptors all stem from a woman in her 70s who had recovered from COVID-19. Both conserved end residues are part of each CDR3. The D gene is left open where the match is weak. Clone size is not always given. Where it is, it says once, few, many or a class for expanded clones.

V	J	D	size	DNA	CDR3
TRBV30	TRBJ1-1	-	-	TGTGCCTGGGGTCAGCGCACGGCTTTCTTT	CAWGQRTAFF
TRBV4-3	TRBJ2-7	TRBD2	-	TGCGCCAGCAGCCAAGGACTAGCGGCAGCCTACGAGCAGTACTTC	CASSQGLAAAYEQYF
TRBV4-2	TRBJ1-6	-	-	TGTGCCAGCAGCCCGACGGGGGGGTCCTATAATTCACCCCTCCACTTT	CASSPTGGSYNSPLHF
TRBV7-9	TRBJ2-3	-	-	TGTGCCAGCAGCTTAGACGACAAGGCGGATACGCAGTATTTT	CASSLDDKADTQYF
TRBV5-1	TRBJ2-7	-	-	TGCGCCAGCAGCTTCGTCCACAGGTCATACGAGCAGTACTTC	CASSFVHRSYEQYF
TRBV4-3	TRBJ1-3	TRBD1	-	TGCGCCAGCAGCCACGATCCAACAGGGGATGGGTCTGGAAACACCATATATTTT	CASSHDPTGDGSGNTIYF
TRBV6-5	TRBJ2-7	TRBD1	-	TGTGCCAGCAGTTACGGACAGGGGAGCTCCTACGAGCAGTACTTC	CASSYGQGSSYEQYF
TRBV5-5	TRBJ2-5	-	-	TGTGCCAGCAGCTTGGGACAGACCCAAGAGACCCAGTACTTC	CASSLGQTQETQYF
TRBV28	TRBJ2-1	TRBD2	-	TGTGCCAGCAGTACACTAGCGGGAGGGTCCTACAATGAGCAGTTCTTC	CASSTLAGGSYNEQFF
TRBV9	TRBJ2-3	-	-	TGTGCCAGCAGCGCCCCCCGGATCAGCGGCCTTAGCACAGATACGCAGTATTTT	CASSAPRISGLSTDTQYF
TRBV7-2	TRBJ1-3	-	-	TGTGCCAGCACCGCTTCCTTCCAGGGCCCCTCTGGAAACACCATATATTTT	CASTASFQGPSGNTIYF
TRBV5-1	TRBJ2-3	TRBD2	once	TGCGCCAGCAGTGGGATAGCGGGAGTCCCAGATACGCAGTATTTT	CASSGIAGVPDTQYF
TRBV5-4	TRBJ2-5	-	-	TGTGCCAGCAGCCTCGCGGCCGATGGGACCCAGTACTTC	CASSLAADGTQYF
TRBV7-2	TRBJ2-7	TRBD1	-	TGTGCCAGCAGCTTAGAGCAGGGGGCGGGCTACGAGCAGTACTTC	CASSLEQGAGYEQYF
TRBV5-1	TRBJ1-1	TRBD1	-	TGCGCCAGCAGCTTAATGGGACAGACCACCACTGAAGCTTTCTTT	CASSLMGQTTTEAFF
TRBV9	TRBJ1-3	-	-	TGTGCCAGCAGCCCGTTCTACGGAAACACCATATATTTT	CASSPFYGNTIYF
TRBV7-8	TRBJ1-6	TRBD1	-	TGTGCCAGCAGCCTTACAGGGGTCCGCACACCCCTCCACTTT	CASSLTGVRTPLHF
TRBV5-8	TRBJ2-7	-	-	TGTGCCAGCAGCTTGAGCTTGGTCTCCTACGAGCAGTACTTC	CASSLSLVSYEQYF
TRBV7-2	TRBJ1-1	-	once	TGTGCCAGCAGCTTTTCAGGGAATGAAGCTTTCTTT	CASSFSGNEAFF
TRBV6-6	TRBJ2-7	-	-	TGTGCCAGCAGTTACTCGACCGTTGGGAGCGGGGAGCAGTACTTC	CASSYSTVGSGEQYF
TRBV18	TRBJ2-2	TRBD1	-	TGTGCCAGCTCAGGACAGGGGGCTCACACCGGGGAGCTGTTTTTT	CASSGQGAHTGELFF
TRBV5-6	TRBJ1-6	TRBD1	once	TGTGCCAGCAGCTTTAGGACAGGGGGCGTAGAATCACCCCTCCACTTT	CASSFRTGGVESPLHF
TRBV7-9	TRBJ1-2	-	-	TGTGCCAGCAGCCCCGGGACACTTGGCTACACCTTC	CASSPGTLGYTF
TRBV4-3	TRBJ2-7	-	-	TGCGCCAGCAGCCCTTCCGCGACAGAGTCCTACGAGCAGTACTTC	CASSPSATESYEQYF
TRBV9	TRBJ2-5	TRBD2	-	TGTGCCAGCAGCGTTGCTAGCGGGGGGGTCCTGCAAGAGACCCAGTACTTC	CASSVASGGVLQETQYF
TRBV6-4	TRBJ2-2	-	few	TGTGCCAGCAGTGAGTCTAGCGTCACCGGGGAGCTGTTTTTT	CASSESSVTGELFF
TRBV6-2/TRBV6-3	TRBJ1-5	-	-	TGTGCCAGCAGTCGGACAGCGCCTGGGCCCCAGCATTTT	CASSRTAPGPQHF
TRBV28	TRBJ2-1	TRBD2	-	TGTGCCAGCAGGGGTGGGGACTACTCCAATGAGCAGTTCTTC	CASRGGDYSNEQFF
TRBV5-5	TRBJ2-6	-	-	TGTGCCAGCAGCGAGGTCTCTGGGGCCAACGTCCTGACTTTC	CASSEVSGANVLTF
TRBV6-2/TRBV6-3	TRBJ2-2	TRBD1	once	TGTGCCAGCAGTTACTCTGACAGGGCCCTCACCGGGGAGCTGTTTTTT	CASSYSDRALTGELFF
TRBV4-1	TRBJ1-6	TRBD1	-	TGCGCCAGCAGCCAAGGGTCGAGGGGGCGAGGATCACCCCTCCACTTT	CASSQGSRGRGSPLHF
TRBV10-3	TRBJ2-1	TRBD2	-	TGTGCCATCAGTGGGGCACTAGCGGGAGGTTCCTACAATGAGCAGTTCTTC	CAISGALAGGSYNEQFF
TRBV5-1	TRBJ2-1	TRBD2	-	TGCGCCAGCAGCCTAACTAGCGGGAGCCGATACAATGAGCAGTTCTTC	CASSLTSGSRYNEQFF
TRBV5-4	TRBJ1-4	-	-	TGTGCCAGCAGCCCGGGTCCTTATGAAAAACTGTTTTTT	CASSPGPYEKLFF
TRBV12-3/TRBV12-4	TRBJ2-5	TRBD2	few	TGTGCCAGCAGAAAGACTAGCAGAGAGACCCAGTACTTC	CASRKTSRETQYF
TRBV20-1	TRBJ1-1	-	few	TGCAGTGCTAGTTTACGGGGGGTACGAGACACTGAAGCTTTCTTT	CSASLRGVRDTEAFF
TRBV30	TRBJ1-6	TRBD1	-	TGTGCCTGGAGTGTGTCGGGACAGGGATTTTCACCCCTCCACTTT	CAWSVSGQGFSPLHF
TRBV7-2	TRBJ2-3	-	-	TGTGCCAGCAGAAAGATGAACGGGGTGGGGACAGATACGCAGTATTTT	CASRKMNGVGTDTQYF
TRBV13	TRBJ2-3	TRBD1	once	TGTGCCAGCAGCCATAGGGGACAGGGGGCGACAGATACGCAGTATTTT	CASSHRGQGATDTQYF
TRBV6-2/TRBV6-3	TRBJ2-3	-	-	TGTGCCAGCAGCCCTATTCCGGGACACCTCACAGATACGCAGTATTTT	CASSPIPGHLTDTQYF
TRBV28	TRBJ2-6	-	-	TGTGCCAGCACCCCTCCCCTCAGGGCCTCTGGGGCCAACGTCCTGACTTTC	CASTPPLRASGANVLTF
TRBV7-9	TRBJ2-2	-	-	TGTGCCAGCAGGACACTGACAGTGACGAACACCGGGGAGCTGTTTTTT	CASRTLTVTNTGELFF
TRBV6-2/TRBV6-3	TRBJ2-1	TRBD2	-	TGTGCCAGCAGCCGCATTAGCGGGAGGGCCCTCAATGAGCAGTTCTTC	CASSRISGRALNEQFF
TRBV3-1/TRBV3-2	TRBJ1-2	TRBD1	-	TGTGCCAGCAGCCAAGTCGGGACAGGGGACGGCTACACCTTC	CASSQVGTGDGYTF
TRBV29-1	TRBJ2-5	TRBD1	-	TGCAGCGTTCGACAGGGCAGTGAGACCCAGTACTTC	CSVRQGSETQYF
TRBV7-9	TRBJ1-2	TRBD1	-	TGTGCCAGCAGCCTCGGGACAGGGACCGAGACCAACTATGGCTACACCTTC	CASSLGTGTETNYGYTF